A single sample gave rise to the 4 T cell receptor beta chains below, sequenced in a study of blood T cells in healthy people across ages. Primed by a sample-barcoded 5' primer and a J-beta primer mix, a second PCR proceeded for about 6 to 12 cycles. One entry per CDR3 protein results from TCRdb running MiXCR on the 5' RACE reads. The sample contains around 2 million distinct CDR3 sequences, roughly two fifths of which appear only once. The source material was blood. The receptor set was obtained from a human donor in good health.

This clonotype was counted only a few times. The CDR3 loop is CASRQDRGPYQPQHF. The CDR3 coding sequence is TGTGCCAGCAGACAGGACAGGGGGCCTTATCAGCCCCAGCATTTT. This rearrangement joins TRBV6-2 or TRBV6-3 to TRBJ1-5; TRBD1 agrees at 11 bases. This CDR3 is built from 15 residues. V was pared by 6 bases and J by 5 bases, with 6 bases of the junction left unmatched. CDR1 MNHEY and CDR2 SVGEGT come from the germline V gene.

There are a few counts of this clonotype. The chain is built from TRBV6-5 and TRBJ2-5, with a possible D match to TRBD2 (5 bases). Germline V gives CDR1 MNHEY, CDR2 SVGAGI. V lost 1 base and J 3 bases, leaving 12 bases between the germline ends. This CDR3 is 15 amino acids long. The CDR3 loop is CASSYWPPGKETQYF. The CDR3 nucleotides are TGTGCCAGCAGTTACTGGCCTCCGGGAAAAGAGACCCAGTACTTC.

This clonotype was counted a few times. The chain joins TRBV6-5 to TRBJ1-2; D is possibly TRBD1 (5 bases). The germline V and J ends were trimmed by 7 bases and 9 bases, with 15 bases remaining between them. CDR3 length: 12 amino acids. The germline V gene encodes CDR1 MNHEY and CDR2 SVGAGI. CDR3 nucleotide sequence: TGTGCCAGCAAAGACAACAGGCTGAGCTACACCTTC. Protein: CASKDNRLSYTF.

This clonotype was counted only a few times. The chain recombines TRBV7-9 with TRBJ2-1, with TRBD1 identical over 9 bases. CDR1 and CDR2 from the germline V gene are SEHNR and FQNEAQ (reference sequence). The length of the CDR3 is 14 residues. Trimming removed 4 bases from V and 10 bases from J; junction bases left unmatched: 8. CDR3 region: CASSSTGQGLEQFF. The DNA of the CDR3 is TGTGCCAGCAGCTCCACGGGACAGGGTCTCGAGCAGTTCTTC.